This TCR beta chain was observed in a study of shared clonotypes between healthy human individuals. Measured with immunoSEQ multiplex PCR; TCRdb has only the in-frame clones, and not every one. The sample includes hundreds of thousands of clones, less than 85% of them seen just once. With V trimmed by 5 bases and J by 0 bases, 12 bases remained unmatched. This CDR3 has 17 amino acids. The germline gives CDR1 SGHVS, CDR2 FQNEAQ. In its sample, this clone was seen a few times. The sequenced sample consisted of memory CD4+ T cells sorted from blood. The subset: CD45RA-negative fraction. This clonotype originated in a man aged 25 to 45 in good health. The chain combines TRBV7-8 with TRBJ1-1, with TRBD1 identical over 7 bases. The DNA of the CDR3 is TGTGCCAGCAGCCCTGGACAGGTCGCAGCTATGAACACTGAAGCTTTCTTT. Translating gives CASSPGQVAAMNTEAFF.